This T cell receptor beta chain was sequenced during a study of blood T cells in healthy people across ages. Study-wide points: Getting older went along with TCR beta diversity per million T cells dropping roughly linearly. The unsorted PBMCs prevented any conclusive comparison of naive versus antigen-experienced cells.

The CDR3 length is 13 residues. The V gene's germline CDR1 is SGHTA and CDR2 FQGNSA. With 4 bases removed from V and 14 bases from J, the gap between germline ends came to 19 bases. Donation came from healthy Caucasian individuals in Russia who were aged roughly 6 to 95. At least 5.5 micrograms of total RNA were extracted per sample. As for this clonotype: Its antigen is not known.

It was with a sample-barcoded 5' primer and a J-beta primer mix that a second PCR of roughly 7 to 12 cycles was run. Each CDR3 protein gets one entry after TCRdb re-called the 5' RACE reads with MiXCR. The sample shows hundreds of thousands of distinct CDR3 sequences, 40% to 50% of them seen only once. Sequenced: blood. The TCR sequence derives from a man aged 55 to 70 in good health. J is TRBJ2-3 and V is TRBV7-2, with D perhaps matching TRBD1 or TRBD2 (5 bases each). CDR3 nucleotide sequence: TGTGCCAGCAGCTCCAACCGGGACGCGGTTTTGTATTTT. It encodes CASSSNRDAVLYF.